This entry features one TCR beta chain sequence. This entry is derived from a study of blood T cell repertoires in COVID-19. Study-level information: Spain, Italy and the United States supplied samples that represented acute and convalescent COVID-19. PBMCs, B-cell-depleted T cells, or T cells were the source of the cDNA or gDNA that made up the material.

Profiled with immunoSEQ multiplex PCR; TCRdb holds only in-frame clones, not every one. Here the sample spans around 62,000 clones, approximately 90% being singletons. CDR1 SQVTM and CDR2 ANQGSEA come from the germline V gene. The CDR3 runs 14 residues. The V end lost 7 bases, the J end lost 6 bases, and 19 bases lay between the germline ends. The rearrangement joins TRBV29-1 to TRBJ1-5; no definite D call. This clonotype was sampled from a woman aged 55-70 years with acute or convalescent COVID-19. The sequenced sample was peripheral blood. The CDR3 region has the DNA TGCAGCGAAGTAAGGGAGAGTACAATTCAGCCCCAGCATTTT. This gives the protein CSEVRESTIQPQHF.